This T cell receptor (beta chain) originates from a study of Ad26.COV2.S vaccination and SARS-CoV-2 variants. The V gene's germline CDR1 is SGDLS and CDR2 YYNGEE. Trimming at V came to 0 bases and at J to 4 bases, leaving 12 bases not matched to a gene. The CDR3 has 18 amino acids. Study conclusions and caveats: Analyses that measured TCR breadth and depth may have underestimated total T cell responses. Non-spike TCR breadth showed similarity between vaccine and placebo recipients.

The repertoire was sequenced with immunoSEQ multiplex PCR; TCRdb's copy has only in-frame clones and lacks some. This table holds approximately 480,000 clones, around nine tenths found once. Treatment noted: 15 to 20 received Ad26.COV2.S at low or high dose, single or two shots; about five received placebo; per-sample allocation not given. Following the first vaccine or placebo injection, samples were taken on day 63. As concerns this clone: The antigen remains unidentified.

This clonotype was sampled from a person aged 18-60 years who received the Ad26.COV2.S COVID-19 vaccine or a placebo. The sequencing here drew on peripheral blood, taken in a trial of Ad26.COV2.S vaccine versus placebo. V gene TRBV9 combines with J gene TRBJ2-1; 8 bases agree with TRBD1. The CDR3 is CASSVGTGISVQYNEQFF. DNA of the CDR3: TGTGCCAGCAGCGTAGGGACAGGGATTTCTGTTCAGTACAATGAGCAGTTCTTC.